This entry lists 2 T cell receptor beta chains sequenced from one sample in a study of T-cell memory formation after mild COVID-19. TCRdb itself ran the 5' RACE reads through MiXCR, one entry per CDR3 protein. The sample lists a few hundred thousand distinct CDR3 sequences; 25% to 35% were seen once. Source material: PBMCs or a T cell subset sorted from them (not recorded which). All receptors come from an adult woman who had mild COVID-19 (a few samples of this study predate the infection). Cell type and time point are not known.

This clonotype was observed a handful of times. The chain employs TRBV3-1 and TRBJ2-2; D remains ambiguous. The CDR3 is made up of 15 amino acids. V lost 1 base, J lost 2 bases, and 8 bases lay in between. The germline V gene has CDR1 LGHDT and CDR2 YNNKEL (reference sequence). CDR3 sequence reads: CASSQGSENTGELFF. CDR3 sequence (DNA): TGTGCCAGCAGCCAAGGCTCTGAAAACACCGGGGAGCTGTTTTTT.

This clonotype was seen a handful of times. The rearrangement joins TRBV5-4 to TRBJ2-2, with D unclear. The CDR3 contains 14 residues. Germline V CDR1 and CDR2: SGHNT, YYREEE (reference sequence). V was pared by 4 bases and J by 3 bases, with 10 bases between. For the CDR3, the DNA is TGTGCCAGCAGCCCCTGGCAGGACACCGGGGAGCTGTTTTTT. Its translation is CASSPWQDTGELFF.